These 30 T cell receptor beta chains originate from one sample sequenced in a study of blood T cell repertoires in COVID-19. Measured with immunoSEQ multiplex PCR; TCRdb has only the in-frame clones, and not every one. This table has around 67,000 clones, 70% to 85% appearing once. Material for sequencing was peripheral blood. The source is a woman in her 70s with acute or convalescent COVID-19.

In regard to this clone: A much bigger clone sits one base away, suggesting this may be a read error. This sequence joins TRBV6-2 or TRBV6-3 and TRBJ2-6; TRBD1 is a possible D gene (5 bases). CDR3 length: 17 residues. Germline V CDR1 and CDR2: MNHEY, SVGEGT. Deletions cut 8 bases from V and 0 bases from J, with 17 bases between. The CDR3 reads CASCSGRVGSGANVLTF. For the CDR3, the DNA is TGTGCCAGCTGTTCGGGCAGGGTGGGCTCTGGGGCCAACGTCCTGACTTTC.

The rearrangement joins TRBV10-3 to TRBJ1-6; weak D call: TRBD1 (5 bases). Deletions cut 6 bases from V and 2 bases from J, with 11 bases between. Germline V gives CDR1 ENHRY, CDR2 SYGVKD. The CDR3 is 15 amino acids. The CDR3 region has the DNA TGTGCCATCAGCCCAGACAGAGCCTATAATTCACCCCTCCACTTT. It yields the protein CAISPDRAYNSPLHF.

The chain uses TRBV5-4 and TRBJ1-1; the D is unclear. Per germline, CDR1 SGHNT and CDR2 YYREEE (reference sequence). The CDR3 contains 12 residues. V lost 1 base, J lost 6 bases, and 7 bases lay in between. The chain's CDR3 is CASSLLTAEAFF. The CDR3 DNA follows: TGTGCCAGCAGCTTGTTAACAGCTGAAGCTTTCTTT. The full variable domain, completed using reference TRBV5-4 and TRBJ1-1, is ETGVTQSPTHLIKTRGQQVTLRCSSQSGHNTVSWYQQALGQGPQFIFQYYREEENGRGNFPPRFSGLQFPNYSSELNVNALELDDSALYLCASSLLTAEAFFGQGTRLTVV.

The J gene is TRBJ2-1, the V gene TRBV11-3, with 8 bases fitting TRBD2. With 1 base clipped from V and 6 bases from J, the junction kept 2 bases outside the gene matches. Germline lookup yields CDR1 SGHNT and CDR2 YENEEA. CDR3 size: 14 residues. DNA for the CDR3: TGTGCCAGCAGCTTAGCGGGAGGGGGCAATGAGCAGTTCTTC. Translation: CASSLAGGGNEQFF.

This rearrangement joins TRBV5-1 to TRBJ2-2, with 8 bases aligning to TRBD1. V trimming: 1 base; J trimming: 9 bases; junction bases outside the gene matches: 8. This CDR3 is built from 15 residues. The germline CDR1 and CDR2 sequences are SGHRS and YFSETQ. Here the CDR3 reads CASSLIRGRLRELFF. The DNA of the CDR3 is TGCGCCAGCAGCTTGATCAGGGGGCGATTGAGGGAGCTGTTTTTT.

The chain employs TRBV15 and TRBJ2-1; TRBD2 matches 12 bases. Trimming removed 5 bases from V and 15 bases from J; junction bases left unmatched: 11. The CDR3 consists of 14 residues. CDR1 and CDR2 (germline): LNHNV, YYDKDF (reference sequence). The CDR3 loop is CATSFRTSGKPPFF. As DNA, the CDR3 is TGTGCCACCAGCTTCCGGACTAGCGGGAAACCCCCGTTCTTC.

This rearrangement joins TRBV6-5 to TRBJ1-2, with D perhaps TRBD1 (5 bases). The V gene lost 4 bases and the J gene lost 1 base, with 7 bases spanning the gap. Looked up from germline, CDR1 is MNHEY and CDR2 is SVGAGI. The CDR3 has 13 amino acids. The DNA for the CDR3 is TGTGCCAGCAGTTTACAGGTTAACTATGGCTACACCTTC. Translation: CASSLQVNYGYTF.

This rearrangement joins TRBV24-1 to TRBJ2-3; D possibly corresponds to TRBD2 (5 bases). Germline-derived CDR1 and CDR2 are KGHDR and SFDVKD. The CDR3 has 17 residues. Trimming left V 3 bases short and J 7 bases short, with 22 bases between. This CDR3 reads CATSDGGWVESSYTQYF. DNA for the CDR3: TGTGCCACCAGTGATGGAGGTTGGGTGGAGTCGTCTTATACGCAGTATTTT.

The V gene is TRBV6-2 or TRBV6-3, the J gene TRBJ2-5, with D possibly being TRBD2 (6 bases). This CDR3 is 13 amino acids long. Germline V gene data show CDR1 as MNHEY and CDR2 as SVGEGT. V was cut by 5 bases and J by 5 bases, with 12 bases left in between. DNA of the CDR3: TGTGCCAGCAGTAGTGGAGGGGCCGAGACCCAGTACTTC. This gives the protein CASSSGGAETQYF.

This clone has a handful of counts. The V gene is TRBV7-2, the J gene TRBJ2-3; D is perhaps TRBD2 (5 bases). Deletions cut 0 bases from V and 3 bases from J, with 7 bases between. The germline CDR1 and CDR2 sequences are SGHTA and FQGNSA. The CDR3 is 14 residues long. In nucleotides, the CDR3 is TGTGCCAGCAGCTTAGCCCTAGCTACAGATACGCAGTATTTT. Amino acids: CASSLALATDTQYF. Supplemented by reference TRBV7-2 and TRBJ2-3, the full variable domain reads GAGVSQSPSNKVTEKGKDVELRCDPISGHTALYWYRQSLGQGLEFLIYFQGNSAPDKSGLPSDRFSAERTGGSVSTLTIQRTQQEDSAVYLCASSLALATDTQYFGPGTRLTVL.

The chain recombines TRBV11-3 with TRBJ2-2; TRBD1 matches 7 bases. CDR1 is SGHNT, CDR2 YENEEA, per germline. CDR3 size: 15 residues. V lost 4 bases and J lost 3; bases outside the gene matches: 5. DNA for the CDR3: TGTGCCAGCAGCTCCACAGGGGCGGACACCGGGGAGCTGTTTTTT. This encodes CASSSTGADTGELFF.

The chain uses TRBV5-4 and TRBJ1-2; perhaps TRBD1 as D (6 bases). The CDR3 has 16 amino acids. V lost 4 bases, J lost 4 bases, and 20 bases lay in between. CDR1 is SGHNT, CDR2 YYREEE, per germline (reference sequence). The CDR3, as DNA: TGTGCCAGCAGCCTGCGGGGGAATGGGGGCGGCTATGGCTACACCTTC. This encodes CASSLRGNGGGYGYTF.

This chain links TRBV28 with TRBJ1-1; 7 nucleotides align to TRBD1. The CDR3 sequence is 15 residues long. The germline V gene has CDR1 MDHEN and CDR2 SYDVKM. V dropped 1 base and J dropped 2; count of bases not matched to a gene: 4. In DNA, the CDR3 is TGTGCCAGCAGTTTATTGAGGGGGCTAAACACTGAAGCTTTCTTT. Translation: CASSLLRGLNTEAFF.

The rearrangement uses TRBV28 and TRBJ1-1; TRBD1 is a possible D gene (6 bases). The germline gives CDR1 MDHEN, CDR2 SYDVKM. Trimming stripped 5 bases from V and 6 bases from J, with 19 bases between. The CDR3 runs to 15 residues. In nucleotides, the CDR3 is TGTGCCAGCAGTGTCTACAGGGTTGTAATAGCTGAAGCTTTCTTT. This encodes CASSVYRVVIAEAFF.

As DNA, the CDR3 is TGTGCCAGCAGTGGCCAGACTAGCGGGATTATTATGGGCACAGATACGCAGTATTTT. It codes for CASSGQTSGIIMGTDTQYF. The V and J genes are TRBV27 and TRBJ2-3; 11 positions match TRBD2. The germline V gene has CDR1 MNHEY and CDR2 SMNVEV (reference sequence). The CDR3 is made up of 19 amino acids. The V gene end was trimmed by 5 bases and the J gene end by 1 base; junction bases not matched to a gene: 14.

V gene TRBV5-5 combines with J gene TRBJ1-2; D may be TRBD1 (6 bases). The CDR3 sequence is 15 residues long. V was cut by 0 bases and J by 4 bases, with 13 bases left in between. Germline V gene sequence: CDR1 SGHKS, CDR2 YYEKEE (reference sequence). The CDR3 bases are TGTGCCAGCAGCTTGGAGGACCGGGGGGCCTATGGCTACACCTTC. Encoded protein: CASSLEDRGAYGYTF.

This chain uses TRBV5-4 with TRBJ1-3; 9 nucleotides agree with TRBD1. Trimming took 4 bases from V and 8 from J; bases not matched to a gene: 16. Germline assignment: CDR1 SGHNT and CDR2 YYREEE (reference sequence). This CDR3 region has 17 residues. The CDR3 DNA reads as TGTGCCAGCAGCCCCGCGGGACAGGGCGTCCAAGGGGACACCATATATTTT. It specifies CASSPAGQGVQGDTIYF.

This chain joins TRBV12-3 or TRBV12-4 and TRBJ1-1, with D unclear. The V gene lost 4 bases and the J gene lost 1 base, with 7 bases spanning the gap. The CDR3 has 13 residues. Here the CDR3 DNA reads TGTGCCAGCAGTTCGTCCCGGAACACTGAAGCTTTCTTT. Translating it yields CASSSSRNTEAFF.

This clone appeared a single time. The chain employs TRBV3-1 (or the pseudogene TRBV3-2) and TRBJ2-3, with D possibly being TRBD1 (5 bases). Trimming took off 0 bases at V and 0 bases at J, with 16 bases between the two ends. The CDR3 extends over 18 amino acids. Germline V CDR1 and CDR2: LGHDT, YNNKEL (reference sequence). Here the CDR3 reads CASSQDFRTLLSTDTQYF. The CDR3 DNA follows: TGTGCCAGCAGCCAAGATTTCAGGACACTTCTTAGCACAGATACGCAGTATTTT.

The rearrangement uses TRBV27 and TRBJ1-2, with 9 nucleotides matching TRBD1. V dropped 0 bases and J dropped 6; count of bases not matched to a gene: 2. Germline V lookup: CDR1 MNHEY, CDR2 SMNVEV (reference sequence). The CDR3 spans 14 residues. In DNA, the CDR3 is TGTGCCAGCAGTTTATCCGGGACAGGGAATGGCTACACCTTC. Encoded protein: CASSLSGTGNGYTF.

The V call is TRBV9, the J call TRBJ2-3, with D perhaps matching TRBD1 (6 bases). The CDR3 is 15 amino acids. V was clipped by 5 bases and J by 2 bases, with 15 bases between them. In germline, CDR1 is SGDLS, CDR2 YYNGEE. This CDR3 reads CASRPSGQLTDTQYF. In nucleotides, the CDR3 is TGTGCCAGCAGGCCATCGGGACAACTCACAGATACGCAGTATTTT.

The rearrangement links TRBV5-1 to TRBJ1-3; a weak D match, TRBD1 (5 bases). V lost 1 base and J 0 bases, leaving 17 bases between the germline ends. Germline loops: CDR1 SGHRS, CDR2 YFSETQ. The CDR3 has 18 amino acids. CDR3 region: CASSLSLSRTGSGNTIYF. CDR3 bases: TGCGCCAGCAGCTTGTCCCTGTCAAGAACAGGCTCTGGAAACACCATATATTTT.

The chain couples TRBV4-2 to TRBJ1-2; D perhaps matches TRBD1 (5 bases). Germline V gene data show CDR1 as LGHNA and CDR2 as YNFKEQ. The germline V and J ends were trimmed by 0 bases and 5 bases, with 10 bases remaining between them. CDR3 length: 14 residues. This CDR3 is CASSQEPGKYGYTF. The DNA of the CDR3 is TGTGCCAGCAGCCAAGAACCAGGGAAGTATGGCTACACCTTC.

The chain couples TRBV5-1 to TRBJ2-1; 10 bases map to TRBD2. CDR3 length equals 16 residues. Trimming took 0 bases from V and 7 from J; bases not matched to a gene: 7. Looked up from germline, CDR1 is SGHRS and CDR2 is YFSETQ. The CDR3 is CASSLVSSGSRNEQFF. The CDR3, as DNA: TGCGCCAGCAGCTTGGTTTCTAGCGGGAGTAGAAATGAGCAGTTCTTC.

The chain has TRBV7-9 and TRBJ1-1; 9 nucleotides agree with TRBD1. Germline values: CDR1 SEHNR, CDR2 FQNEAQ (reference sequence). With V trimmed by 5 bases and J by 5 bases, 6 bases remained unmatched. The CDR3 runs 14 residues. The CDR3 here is CASSQDRGFTEAFF. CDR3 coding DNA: TGTGCCAGCAGCCAGGACAGGGGTTTTACTGAAGCTTTCTTT.

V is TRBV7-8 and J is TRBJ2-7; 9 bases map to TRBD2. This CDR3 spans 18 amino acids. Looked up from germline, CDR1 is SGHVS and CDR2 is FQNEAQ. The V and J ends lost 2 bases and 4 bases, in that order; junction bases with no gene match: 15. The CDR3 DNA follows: TGTGCCAGCAGCTTAAAAGGAAGTAGCGGGAGTCGGGGATACGAGCAGTACTTC. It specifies CASSLKGSSGSRGYEQYF.

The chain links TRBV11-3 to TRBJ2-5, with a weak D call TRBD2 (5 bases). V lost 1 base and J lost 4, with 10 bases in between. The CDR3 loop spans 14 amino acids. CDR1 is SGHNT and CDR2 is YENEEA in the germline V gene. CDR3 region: CASSLVSSGETQYF. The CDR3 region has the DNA TGTGCCAGCAGCTTAGTGAGCAGCGGAGAGACCCAGTACTTC.

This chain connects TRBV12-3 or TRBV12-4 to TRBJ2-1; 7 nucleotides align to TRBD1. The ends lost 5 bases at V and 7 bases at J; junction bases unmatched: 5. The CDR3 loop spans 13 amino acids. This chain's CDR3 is CASSRQGSNEQFF. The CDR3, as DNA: TGTGCCAGCAGTCGACAGGGATCGAATGAGCAGTTCTTC.

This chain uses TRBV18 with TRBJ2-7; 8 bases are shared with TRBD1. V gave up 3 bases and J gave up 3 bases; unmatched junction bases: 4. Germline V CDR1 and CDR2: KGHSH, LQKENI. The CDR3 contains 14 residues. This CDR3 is CASSPDRDNYEQYF. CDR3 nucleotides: TGTGCCAGCTCACCGGACAGGGACAACTACGAGCAGTACTTC.

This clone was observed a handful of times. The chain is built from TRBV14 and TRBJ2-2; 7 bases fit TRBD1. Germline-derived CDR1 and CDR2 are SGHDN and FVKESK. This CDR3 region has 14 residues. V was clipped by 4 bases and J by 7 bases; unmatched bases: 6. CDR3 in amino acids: CASSPTGLGGELFF. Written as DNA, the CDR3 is TGTGCCAGCAGCCCGACAGGGTTGGGCGGGGAGCTGTTTTTT.